This is a list of T cell receptor beta chains from one sample in a study of T cell responses to AZD1222 COVID-19 vaccine. TCRdb keeps only in-frame clones here, not all; method: immunoSEQ multiplex PCR. The sample has 55,000 to 65,000 clones; approximately 89% are singletons. The source material was peripheral blood, sampled on day 0 of AZD1222 vaccination. These receptors originate from an adult in good health. Each CDR3 is given with its conserved first and last residue. Fields, in order: J gene, D gene, V gene, clone size, CDR3 protein, CDR3 DNA. The D gene is left open where the match is weak. A clone size is listed for some rows: how often the clone was seen (once, few, many), or a class if it is expanded.

J gene: TRBJ1-2; D gene: NA; V gene: TRBV27; clone size: NA; CDR3 protein: CASRSQPLTNYGYTF; CDR3 DNA: TGTGCCAGCCGATCACAGCCACTTACTAATTATGGCTACACCTTC
J gene: TRBJ1-5; D gene: NA; V gene: TRBV15; clone size: few; CDR3 protein: CATSPLGLLLSNQPQHF; CDR3 DNA: TGTGCCACCAGCCCCCTAGGACTTCTTTTAAGCAATCAGCCCCAGCATTTT
J gene: TRBJ1-2; D gene: NA; V gene: TRBV6-5; clone size: NA; CDR3 protein: CASTTRDRSLYTF; CDR3 DNA: TGTGCCAGCACCACAAGGGACCGATCCTTGTACACCTTC
J gene: TRBJ2-2; D gene: TRBD2; V gene: TRBV3-1/TRBV3-2; clone size: NA; CDR3 protein: CASTFGLAGNTGELFF; CDR3 DNA: TGTGCCAGCACCTTTGGACTAGCGGGGAACACCGGGGAGCTGTTTTTT
J gene: TRBJ1-1; D gene: NA; V gene: TRBV6-1; clone size: NA; CDR3 protein: CASSDTGWGAFF; CDR3 DNA: TGTGCCAGCAGTGATACAGGCTGGGGGGCTTTCTTT
J gene: TRBJ2-2; D gene: NA; V gene: TRBV5-1; clone size: NA; CDR3 protein: CASSLSPISNTGELFF; CDR3 DNA: TGCGCCAGCAGCTTGTCACCCATATCCAACACCGGGGAGCTGTTTTTT
J gene: TRBJ2-3; D gene: NA; V gene: TRBV12-3/TRBV12-4; clone size: NA; CDR3 protein: CASSDTDTQYF; CDR3 DNA: TGTGCCAGCAGTGACACAGATACGCAGTATTTT
J gene: TRBJ1-1; D gene: TRBD1; V gene: TRBV5-1; clone size: NA; CDR3 protein: CASSLAMRDRATNTEAFF; CDR3 DNA: TGCGCCAGCAGCTTGGCCATGAGAGACAGGGCTACGAACACTGAAGCTTTCTTT
J gene: TRBJ1-2; D gene: NA; V gene: TRBV12-3/TRBV12-4; clone size: NA; CDR3 protein: CASSLEQNYGYTF; CDR3 DNA: TGTGCCAGCAGTTTAGAACAGAACTATGGCTACACCTTC
J gene: TRBJ2-1; D gene: NA; V gene: TRBV11-3; clone size: once; CDR3 protein: CASGPGTSYNEQFF; CDR3 DNA: TGTGCCAGCGGGCCCGGGACTTCCTACAATGAGCAGTTCTTC
J gene: TRBJ2-7; D gene: TRBD2; V gene: TRBV2; clone size: NA; CDR3 protein: CASSRLAGGYEQYF; CDR3 DNA: TGTGCCAGCAGTAGGCTAGCGGGAGGCTACGAGCAGTACTTC
J gene: TRBJ2-7; D gene: NA; V gene: TRBV2; clone size: NA; CDR3 protein: CASSSDASYEQYF; CDR3 DNA: TGTGCCAGCAGTTCGGACGCCTCCTACGAGCAGTACTTC
J gene: TRBJ1-5; D gene: NA; V gene: TRBV7-6; clone size: NA; CDR3 protein: CASSRQGNQPQHF; CDR3 DNA: TGTGCCAGCAGCAGACAGGGCAATCAGCCCCAGCATTTT
J gene: TRBJ2-2; D gene: NA; V gene: TRBV7-7; clone size: NA; CDR3 protein: CASSLSNTGELFF; CDR3 DNA: TGTGCCAGCAGCCTATCTAACACCGGGGAGCTGTTTTTT
J gene: TRBJ2-5; D gene: TRBD1; V gene: TRBV4-2; clone size: once; CDR3 protein: CASSQDWTGSYQETQYF; CDR3 DNA: TGTGCCAGCAGCCAAGATTGGACAGGATCGTACCAAGAGACCCAGTACTTC
J gene: TRBJ1-5; D gene: TRBD1; V gene: TRBV23-1; clone size: NA; CDR3 protein: CASSQETGGVRRINQPQHF; CDR3 DNA: TGCGCCAGCAGTCAAGAGACAGGGGGTGTTCGACGAATCAATCAGCCCCAGCATTTT
J gene: TRBJ1-6; D gene: TRBD1; V gene: TRBV28; clone size: NA; CDR3 protein: CASSQGATGNSYNSPLHF; CDR3 DNA: TGTGCCAGCAGCCAAGGGGCGACAGGGAACTCCTATAATTCACCCCTCCACTTT
J gene: TRBJ1-6; D gene: NA; V gene: TRBV10-2; clone size: NA; CDR3 protein: CASYRGFYSPLHF; CDR3 DNA: TGCGCCAGCTATCGGGGCTTTTATTCACCCCTCCACTTT
J gene: TRBJ1-1; D gene: TRBD1; V gene: TRBV4-1; clone size: NA; CDR3 protein: CASSHKRGQGNTEAFF; CDR3 DNA: TGCGCCAGCAGCCACAAGAGGGGACAGGGGAACACTGAAGCTTTCTTT
J gene: TRBJ1-4; D gene: NA; V gene: TRBV7-9; clone size: NA; CDR3 protein: CASSLAGGREKLFF; CDR3 DNA: TGTGCCAGCAGCTTAGCTGGGGGGCGTGAAAAACTGTTTTTT
J gene: TRBJ2-1; D gene: TRBD2; V gene: TRBV29-1; clone size: NA; CDR3 protein: CSVEWASGRRHDEQFF; CDR3 DNA: TGCAGCGTTGAATGGGCTAGCGGGAGGAGGCACGATGAGCAGTTCTTC
J gene: TRBJ2-7; D gene: NA; V gene: TRBV29-1; clone size: NA; CDR3 protein: CSVEGAYEQYF; CDR3 DNA: TGCAGCGTGGAGGGGGCCTACGAGCAGTACTTC
J gene: TRBJ2-1; D gene: TRBD1; V gene: TRBV6-5; clone size: NA; CDR3 protein: CASSIDRGFNEQFF; CDR3 DNA: TGTGCCAGCAGTATAGACAGGGGGTTCAATGAGCAGTTCTTC
J gene: TRBJ1-1; D gene: TRBD1; V gene: TRBV29-1; clone size: NA; CDR3 protein: CSVGQGGTEAFF; CDR3 DNA: TGCAGCGTTGGACAGGGAGGTACTGAAGCTTTCTTT
J gene: TRBJ2-1; D gene: TRBD1; V gene: TRBV2; clone size: NA; CDR3 protein: CASRRGGSYNEQFF; CDR3 DNA: TGTGCCAGCAGGAGAGGGGGCTCTTACAATGAGCAGTTCTTC
J gene: TRBJ2-1; D gene: NA; V gene: TRBV18; clone size: NA; CDR3 protein: CASSPELNEQFF; CDR3 DNA: TGTGCCAGCTCACCTGAGCTGAATGAGCAGTTCTTC